This T cell receptor (beta chain) was documented in a study of low-dose radiotherapy and immunotherapy resistance in tumors. Primers used for first-strand cDNA, a TRAV- and TRBV-specific set, covered both alpha and beta chains. TCRs were amplified for approximately 21 PCR cycles with a constant-region primer and V-primer adapter. TCRdb analysed the reads with MiXCR anew, one entry per CDR3 protein. The table records roughly 30,000 distinct CDR3 sequences, about half of them present only once. Indicated time point: after trial treatment. Treatment reported: LDRT plus nivolumab, ipilimumab, low-dose cyclophosphamide and aspirin (RACIN trial). Sequences were derived from PBMCs, sampled after low-dose radiotherapy plus immunotherapy. The sequence was obtained from a male donor with gallbladder cancer.

This CDR3 reads CASSLGGGPGEQFF. The CDR3 DNA reads TGTGCCAGCAGCTTAGGCGGGGGGCCGGGGGAGCAGTTCTTC. V is TRBV7-2 and J is TRBJ2-1, with 8 bases lining up with TRBD2. V shed 1 base, J shed 10 bases, and the junction held 6 bases outside the gene matches. Germline CDR1 reads SGHTA; CDR2 reads FQGNSA. The CDR3 has 14 residues.